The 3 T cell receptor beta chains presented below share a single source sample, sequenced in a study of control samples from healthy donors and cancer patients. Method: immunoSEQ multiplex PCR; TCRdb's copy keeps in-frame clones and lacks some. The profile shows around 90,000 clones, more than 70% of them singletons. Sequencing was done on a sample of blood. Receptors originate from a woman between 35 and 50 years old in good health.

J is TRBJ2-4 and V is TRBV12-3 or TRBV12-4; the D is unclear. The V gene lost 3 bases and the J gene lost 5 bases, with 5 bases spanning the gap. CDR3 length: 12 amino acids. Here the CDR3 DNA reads TGTGCCAGCAGTTTGAACGAAAACATTCAGTACTTC. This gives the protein CASSLNENIQYF.

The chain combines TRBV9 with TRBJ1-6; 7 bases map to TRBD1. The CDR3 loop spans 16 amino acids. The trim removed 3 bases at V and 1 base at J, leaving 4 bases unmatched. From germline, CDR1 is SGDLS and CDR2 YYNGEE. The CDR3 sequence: CASSEGDRSYNSPLHF. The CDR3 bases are TGTGCCAGCAGCGAGGGGGACAGATCCTATAATTCACCCCTCCACTTT.

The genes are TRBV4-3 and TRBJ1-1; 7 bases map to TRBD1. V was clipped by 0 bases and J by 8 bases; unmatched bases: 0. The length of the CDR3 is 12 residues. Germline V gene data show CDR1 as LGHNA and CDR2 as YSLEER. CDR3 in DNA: TGCGCCAGCAGCCAAGAGGGACAGGAAGCTTTCTTT. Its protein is CASSQEGQEAFF.